This T cell receptor (beta chain) came from a study of glioma-infiltrating T cells after dendritic cell vaccination. The wider study: Samples are from glioblastoma patients in Phase I and II dendritic cell vaccine trials.

Only in-frame clones appear in the TCRdb table, and some are missing; sequencing was by immunoSEQ multiplex PCR. The sample contains about 92,000 clones, approximately 90% of which appear only once. The CDR3 is 13 amino acids. The ends were cut back, 2 bases at V and 0 bases at J, with 4 bases in the middle. Looked up from germline, CDR1 is MDHEN and CDR2 is SYDVKM. The rearrangement links TRBV28 to TRBJ1-2, with D unresolved. This receptor was obtained from a human donor with glioblastoma. The specimen comprised blood, sampled before dendritic cell vaccination. CDR3 region: CASSLIANYGYTF. For the CDR3, the DNA is TGTGCCAGCAGTTTAATAGCTAACTATGGCTACACCTTC.